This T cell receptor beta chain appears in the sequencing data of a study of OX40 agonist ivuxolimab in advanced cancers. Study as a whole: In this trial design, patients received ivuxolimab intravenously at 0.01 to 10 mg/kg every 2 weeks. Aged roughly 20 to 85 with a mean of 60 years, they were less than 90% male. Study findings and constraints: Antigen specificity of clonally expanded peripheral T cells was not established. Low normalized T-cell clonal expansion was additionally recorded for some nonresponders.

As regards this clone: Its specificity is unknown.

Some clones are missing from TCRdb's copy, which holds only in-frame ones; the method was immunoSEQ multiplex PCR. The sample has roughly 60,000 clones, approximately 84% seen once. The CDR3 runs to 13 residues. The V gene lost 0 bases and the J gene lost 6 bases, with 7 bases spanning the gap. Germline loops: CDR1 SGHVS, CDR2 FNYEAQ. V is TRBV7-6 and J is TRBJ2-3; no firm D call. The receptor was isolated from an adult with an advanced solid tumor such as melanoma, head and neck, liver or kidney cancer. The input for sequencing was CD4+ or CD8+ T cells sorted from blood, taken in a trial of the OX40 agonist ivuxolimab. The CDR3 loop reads CASSLAGKDTQYF. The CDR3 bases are TGTGCCAGCAGCTTAGCCGGCAAGGATACGCAGTATTTT. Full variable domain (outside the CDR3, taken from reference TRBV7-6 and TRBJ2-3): GAGVSQSPRYKVTKRGQDVALRCDPISGHVSLYWYRQALGQGPEFLTYFNYEAQQDKSGLPNDRFSAERPEGSISTLTIQRTEQRDSAMYRCASSLAGKDTQYFGPGTRLTVL.